This TCR beta chain was documented in a study of blood T cell repertoires in COVID-19. CDR1 and CDR2 (germline): SGHAT, FQDESV (reference sequence). The CDR3 runs 14 residues. V gave up 3 bases and J gave up 7 bases, with 10 bases separating them. Two negative PCRs, clearance, or symptom resolution had been documented for recovered Cohort 3 donors. Some clones are missing from TCRdb's copy, which holds only in-frame ones; the method was immunoSEQ multiplex PCR. This sample yields some 130,000 clones, of which 78% are seen a single time; approximately 6% belongs to the top ten. This clonotype originated in a woman aged 50 to 60 who had recovered from COVID-19. V and J are TRBV11-1 and TRBJ1-6; unclear D gene. Specimen: PBMCs or T cells enriched from blood (not recorded which). The CDR3 DNA follows: TGTGCCAGCAGCTTTGTCAGGTCGAATTCACCCCTCCACTTT. Residues: CASSFVRSNSPLHF.